This T cell receptor beta chain appears in the sequencing data of a study of shared clonotypes between healthy human individuals. Produced via immunoSEQ multiplex PCR; TCRdb's table is partial and in-frame only. Of approximately 180,000 clones in the sample, around 93% are singletons; the top ten hold 0.067%. Looked up from germline, CDR1 is SGHVS and CDR2 is FQNEAQ. The length of the CDR3 is 14 residues. The V end was cut by 0 bases, the J end by 3 bases, with 6 bases between. The receptor comes from a woman between 25 and 40 years old in good health. Sequencing was done on a sample of naive CD4+ T cells sorted from blood. Subset in this sample: CD45RA+ positively selected. The rearrangement uses TRBV7-8 and TRBJ1-3; D remains ambiguous. The CDR3 DNA reads as TGTGCCAGCAGCTTAGCGCGGGGTGGAAACACCATATATTTT. It is translated as CASSLARGGNTIYF.